This T cell receptor (beta chain) was found in a study of blood T cell repertoires in COVID-19. Study background: The United States, Italy and Spain supplied acute and convalescent COVID-19 samples. From T cells, B-cell-depleted T cells, or PBMCs came the material, which was cDNA or gDNA.

Under the authors' procedure: Cell counts per sample came from amplifying reference gene primers. Sequencing used immunoSEQ multiplex PCR; TCRdb keeps in-frame clones, though not all of them. V and J calls and clone size come straight from that table; D and trimming were deduced from the DNA. The sample includes fewer than 70,000 clones, about 79% of them seen just once. The germline gives CDR1 SQVTM, CDR2 ANQGSEA. CDR3 length: 11 residues. The V and J ends lost 7 bases and 8 bases respectively, with 11 bases between them. The chain joins TRBV29-1 to TRBJ1-4; no clear D. This TCR derives from a woman aged 55 to 70 with acute or convalescent COVID-19. Sequencing was performed on peripheral blood. CDR3 in DNA: TGCAGCGCCCTAAGTAACGAAAAACTGTTTTTT. Its protein is CSALSNEKLFF.